The 10 T cell receptor beta chains below all came from one sample that was sequenced in a study of blood T cell repertoires in COVID-19. Sequencing was performed with immunoSEQ multiplex PCR; in TCRdb, only in-frame clones are kept and a portion is missing. The sample holds 150,000 to 200,000 clones, approximately 85% seen once. Sequences were obtained from PBMCs or T cells enriched from blood (not recorded which). The receptor set was obtained from a woman aged 18-30 years who had recovered from COVID-19.

The CDR3 is CASSPDRPYEQYF. CDR3 bases: TGTGCCAGCTCACCCGACAGACCCTACGAGCAGTACTTC. The rearrangement links TRBV18 to TRBJ2-7; a weak D match, TRBD1 (5 bases). The CDR3 is 13 residues long. Trimming took off 3 bases at V and 2 bases at J, with 8 bases between the two ends. Germline CDR1 and CDR2: KGHSH and LQKENI.

V usage is TRBV19 and J usage is TRBJ1-5, with D possibly matching TRBD1 (6 bases). The CDR3 sequence is 13 residues long. Deletions cut 4 bases from V and 9 bases from J, with 13 bases between. Germline V gene data show CDR1 as LNHDA and CDR2 as SQIVND (reference sequence). The CDR3 DNA follows: TGTGCCAGTAGTAAGGGGGATTCGCGGCCCCAGCATTTT. It specifies CASSKGDSRPQHF.

The CDR3 DNA reads as TGTGCCACCAGTGATCACAGACAGTCCGCGGCTAGCACTGAAGCTTTCTTT. Translating it yields CATSDHRQSAASTEAFF. This chain links TRBV24-1 with TRBJ1-1; D possibly corresponds to TRBD1 (5 bases). This CDR3 contains 17 residues. Trimming cost V 3 bases and J 4 bases, with 20 bases left between them. Per the germline V gene, CDR1 is KGHDR and CDR2 is SFDVKD.

This clone appeared a few times. The chain joins TRBV9 to TRBJ2-2, with a weak D call TRBD2 (5 bases). Trimming left V 2 bases short and J 3 bases short, with 14 bases between. Germline CDR1 and CDR2: SGDLS and YYNGEE. The CDR3 loop spans 16 amino acids. The chain's CDR3 is CASSVEVLADTGELFF. The DNA for the CDR3 is TGTGCCAGCAGCGTCGAGGTTCTAGCTGACACCGGGGAGCTGTTTTTT.

This chain uses TRBV3-1 (or the pseudogene TRBV3-2) with TRBJ2-1; 8 bases agree with TRBD1. CDR3 length: 17 residues. The J segment lost 7 bases and the V segment lost 6 bases, leaving 17 bases of the junction unmatched. The germline V gene has CDR1 LGHDT and CDR2 YNNKEL (reference sequence). The CDR3 here is CASSQTTGRGLINEQFF. DNA for the CDR3: TGTGCCAGCAGTCAAACTACCGGCAGGGGGCTTATTAATGAGCAGTTCTTC.

The rearrangement uses TRBV29-1 and TRBJ2-1, with D possibly being TRBD1 (5 bases). Germline CDR1 SQVTM, CDR2 ANQGSEA. Trimming removed 4 bases at V and 0 bases at J, with 10 bases between. CDR3 size: 14 residues. The CDR3 DNA sequence: TGCAGCGTTGCCGGTAGGGGCTCCTACAATGAGCAGTTCTTC. Translated: CSVAGRGSYNEQFF.

V gene TRBV28 combines with J gene TRBJ2-7, with 16 bases fitting TRBD2. V was pared by 5 bases and J by 7 bases, with 5 bases of the junction left unmatched. Germline loops: CDR1 MDHEN, CDR2 SYDVKM. The CDR3 is 15 residues long. The DNA for the CDR3 is TGTGCCAGCAGTCTGGGACTAGCGGGAGGGCCGGAGCAGTACTTC. Translation: CASSLGLAGGPEQYF.

The rearrangement joins TRBV7-6 to TRBJ1-4; D not resolved. This CDR3 has 15 amino acids. CDR1 and CDR2 from the germline V gene are SGHVS and FNYEAQ. The V end lost 4 bases, the J end lost 5 bases, and 14 bases lay between the germline ends. CDR3 sequence: CASSSQPGTNEKLFF. The CDR3 region has the DNA TGTGCCAGCAGCTCCCAGCCGGGAACAAATGAAAAACTGTTTTTT.

The chain links TRBV29-1 to TRBJ2-7, with 9 positions matching TRBD2. Germline CDR1 SQVTM, CDR2 ANQGSEA. The V and J ends lost 4 bases and 2 bases, in that order; junction bases with no gene match: 0. This CDR3 comprises 12 residues. This CDR3 reads CSVGGGAYEQYF. Written as DNA, the CDR3 is TGCAGCGTTGGCGGGGGGGCCTACGAGCAGTACTTC.

The chain employs TRBV3-1 (or the pseudogene TRBV3-2) and TRBJ1-6; TRBD1 aligns across 8 bases. This CDR3 contains 16 residues. Germline-derived CDR1 and CDR2 are LGHDT and YNNKEL (reference sequence). V gave up 4 bases and J gave up 5 bases; unmatched junction bases: 7. In DNA form, the CDR3 reads TGTGCCAGCAGCCTTGGGACAGGCGGTAATAATTCACCCCTCCACTTT. This sequence encodes CASSLGTGGNNSPLHF.